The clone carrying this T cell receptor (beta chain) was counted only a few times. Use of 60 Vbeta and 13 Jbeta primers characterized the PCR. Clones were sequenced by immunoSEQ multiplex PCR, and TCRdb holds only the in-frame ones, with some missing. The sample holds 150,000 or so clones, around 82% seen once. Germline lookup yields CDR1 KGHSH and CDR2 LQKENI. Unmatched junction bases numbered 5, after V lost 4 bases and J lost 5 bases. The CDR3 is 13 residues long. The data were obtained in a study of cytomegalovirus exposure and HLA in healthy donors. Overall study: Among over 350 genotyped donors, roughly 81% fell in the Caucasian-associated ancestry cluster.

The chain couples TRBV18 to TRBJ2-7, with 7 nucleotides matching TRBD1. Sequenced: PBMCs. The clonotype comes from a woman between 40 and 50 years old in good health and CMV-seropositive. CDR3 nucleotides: TGTGCCAGCTCACTGCGACAGGGACACGAGCAGTACTTC. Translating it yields CASSLRQGHEQYF. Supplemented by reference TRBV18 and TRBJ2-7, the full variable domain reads NAGVMQNPRHLVRRRGQEARLRCSPMKGHSHVYWYRQLPEEGLKFMVYLQKENIIDESGMPKERFSAEFPKEGPSILRIQQVVRGDSAAYFCASSLRQGHEQYFGPGTRLTVT.